The 13 T cell receptor beta chains presented below share a single source sample, sequenced in a study of shared clonotypes between healthy human individuals. Positively selected for CCR7, the CD45RO-negative cells used as naive CD8 cells excluded terminally differentiated effector memory CD45RA+ cells. TCRdb's copy holds only in-frame clones and misses some; the assay was immunoSEQ multiplex PCR. The data contain about 580,000 clones, nearly 98% of them singletons. Sequenced input: naive CD8+ T cells sorted from blood. These receptors were taken from a man aged 30 to 39 in good health.

Comment on this clone: Different DNA sequences within this sample yield the same CDR3. V gene TRBV9 combines with J gene TRBJ2-1; D is unclear. Trimming removed 2 bases from V and 9 bases from J, with 12 bases in between. This CDR3 spans 13 amino acids. CDR1 SGDLS and CDR2 YYNGEE come from the germline V gene. CDR3 loop: CASSVDGAGEQFF. In nucleotides, the CDR3 is TGTGCCAGCAGCGTGGATGGAGCCGGTGAGCAGTTCTTC.

This chain uses TRBV10-3 with TRBJ1-1, with 10 bases aligning to TRBD1. Germline V gene sequence: CDR1 ENHRY, CDR2 SYGVKD. J was trimmed by 3 bases and V by 6 bases; bases with no gene match: 7. The CDR3 consists of 15 residues. CDR3 loop: CAIRGKGQGYTEAFF. Here the CDR3 DNA reads TGTGCCATCAGAGGAAAGGGACAGGGGTACACTGAAGCTTTCTTT.

The rearrangement links TRBV7-9 to TRBJ2-7; 11 bases fit TRBD2. Germline V gene lookup returns CDR1 SEHNR and CDR2 FQNEAQ (reference sequence). This CDR3 region has 17 residues. The junction had 7 bases not matched to a gene; V was cut back by 3 bases and J by 0 bases. The CDR3 DNA follows: TGTGCCAGCAGCTTGACTAGCGGGAAATTGAGCTCCTACGAGCAGTACTTC. Its protein product is CASSLTSGKLSSYEQYF. Variable domain in full (rest from reference TRBV7-9 and TRBJ2-7): DTGVSQNPRHKITKRGQNVTFRCDPISEHNRLYWYRQTLGQGPEFLTYFQNEAQLEKSRLLSDRFSAERPKGSFSTLEIQRTEQGDSAMYLCASSLTSGKLSSYEQYFGPGTRLTVT.

The J gene is TRBJ2-3, the V gene TRBV9, with 7 nucleotides matching TRBD1. Germline assignment: CDR1 SGDLS and CDR2 YYNGEE. This CDR3 contains 16 residues. The V and J ends lost 4 bases and 2 bases, in that order; junction bases with no gene match: 10. This CDR3 reads CASSNRSGGITDTQYF. Written as DNA, the CDR3 is TGTGCCAGCAGCAACCGGTCAGGGGGTATCACAGATACGCAGTATTTT.

This sequence joins TRBV13 and TRBJ2-1; D remains ambiguous. Germline CDR1 and CDR2: PRHDT and FYEKMQ (reference sequence). Trimming took 2 bases from V and 5 from J, leaving 10 bases between them. The CDR3 totals 14 residues. CDR3 sequence (DNA): TGTGCCAGCAGCTTAACCCACACTAACAATGAGCAGTTCTTC. Protein sequence: CASSLTHTNNEQFF. Together with reference TRBV13 and TRBJ2-1, the CDR3 gives the full variable domain: AAGVIQSPRHLIKEKRETATLKCYPIPRHDTVYWYQQGPGQDPQFLISFYEKMQSDKGSIPDRFSAQQFSDYHSELNMSSLELGDSALYFCASSLTHTNNEQFFGPGTRLTVL.

The rearrangement links TRBV20-1 to TRBJ1-2; TRBD1 might be the D (5 bases). This CDR3 has 10 residues. The germline CDR1 and CDR2 sequences are DFQATT and SNEGSKA (reference sequence). The CDR3 loop is CRPGFVGYTF. CDR3 in DNA: TGCAGGCCAGGGTTCGTAGGCTACACCTTC.

DNA for the CDR3: TGCGCCAGCAGCTTGGAAGGGGAAATGAGCACCGGGGAGCTGTTTTTT. Residues: CASSLEGEMSTGELFF. The chain couples TRBV5-1 to TRBJ2-2; possibly TRBD1 for D (5 bases). Per germline, CDR1 SGHRS and CDR2 YFSETQ. This CDR3 has 16 amino acids. V was cut by 0 bases and J by 4 bases, with 13 bases left in between. Filled out from reference TRBV5-1 and TRBJ2-2, the complete variable domain reads KAGVTQTPRYLIKTRGQQVTLSCSPISGHRSVSWYQQTPGQGLQFLFEYFSETQRNKGNFPGRFSGRQFSNSRSEMNVSTLELGDSALYLCASSLEGEMSTGELFFGEGSRLTVL.

The chain recombines TRBV7-9 with TRBJ1-1; D is ambiguous. The CDR3 contains 17 residues. The V end was cut by 5 bases, the J end by 0 bases, with 19 bases between. Germline CDR1 SEHNR, CDR2 FQNEAQ (reference sequence). The CDR3 protein is CASSPPVGVKMNTEAFF. CDR3 DNA sequence: TGTGCCAGCAGCCCCCCGGTCGGGGTTAAGATGAACACTGAAGCTTTCTTT.

CDR3 in DNA: TGCAGCGTTGAGTCTCAGGGAGAGGGCGAGCAGTACTTC. This codes for CSVESQGEGEQYF. This chain joins TRBV29-1 and TRBJ2-7, with D possibly called TRBD1 or TRBD2 (5 bases each). The CDR3 is 13 amino acids. The V gene's germline CDR1 is SQVTM and CDR2 ANQGSEA. V was clipped by 3 bases and J by 6 bases, with 15 bases between them.

The V call is TRBV7-9, the J call TRBJ2-3, with 8 bases lining up with TRBD2. Per the germline V gene, CDR1 is SEHNR and CDR2 is FQNEAQ (reference sequence). The CDR3 is 16 residues long. V was pared by 5 bases and J by 2 bases, with 9 bases of the junction left unmatched. The CDR3, as DNA: TGTGCCAGCAGCCTGACTAGCGACCCTACCACAGATACGCAGTATTTT. It translates to CASSLTSDPTTDTQYF.

This chain joins TRBV11-2 and TRBJ2-7; 7 nucleotides match TRBD1. The CDR3 consists of 15 residues. The trim removed 5 bases at V and 0 bases at J, leaving 7 bases unmatched. CDR1 SGHAT and CDR2 FQNNGV come from the germline V gene. CDR3 coding DNA: TGTGCCAGCAGCGGGGGACAGCAGAGCTCCTACGAGCAGTACTTC. This codes for CASSGGQQSSYEQYF.

The genes are TRBV14 and TRBJ2-7; maybe TRBD1 (6 bases). CDR3 length: 14 residues. Trimming pared 1 base from V and 5 bases from J, leaving 12 bases between. The germline gives CDR1 SGHDN, CDR2 FVKESK. The CDR3 coding sequence is TGTGCCAGCAGCCAAGGGGGCAGGGGCCACGAGCAGTACTTC. Its protein product is CASSQGGRGHEQYF.

V gene TRBV28 combines with J gene TRBJ2-1, with no clear D. The ends were cut back, 8 bases at V and 1 base at J, with 18 bases in the middle. Germline lookup yields CDR1 MDHEN and CDR2 SYDVKM. This CDR3 spans 16 amino acids. CDR3 nucleotide sequence: TGTGCCAGCGGTAGCACGATTCTTCCGTCCTACAATGAGCAGTTCTTC. It is translated as CASGSTILPSYNEQFF.